This TCR beta chain appears in the sequencing data of a study of Ad26.COV2.S vaccination and SARS-CoV-2 variants. The germline V and J ends were trimmed by 0 bases and 2 bases, with 5 bases remaining between them. Per the germline V gene, CDR1 is MNHEY and CDR2 is SVGAGI. This CDR3 spans 15 amino acids. Findings and limits, study-wide: Reportedly, after vaccination the spike-specific CD8+ and CD4+ T cell responses displayed substantial breadth. Possible underestimation of total T cell responses by the TCR breadth and depth analyses was noted.

The table lists this clone with a few counts. Antigen unknown. The same CDR3 also results from other DNA sequences found in this sample. The treatment is: about 20 received Ad26.COV2.S at low or high dose, single or two shots; roughly five received placebo; per-sample allocation not given. Specimen acquisition occurred on day 63 following the initial vaccine or placebo injection. Whoever gave the sample was an adult aged 18-55 years in Boston. Sequenced by immunoSEQ multiplex PCR; TCRdb stores in-frame clones only, minus some. The table has a few hundred thousand clones, 83% seen once. Material: peripheral blood, obtained in a trial of Ad26.COV2.S vaccine versus placebo. The TCR sequence derives from a person aged 18-60 years who received the Ad26.COV2.S COVID-19 vaccine or a placebo. The rearrangement links TRBV6-5 to TRBJ2-6; D is uncertain. The CDR3 DNA reads as TGTGCCAGCAGTTACTCCGAGACTGGGGCCAACGTCCTGACTTTC. Translation: CASSYSETGANVLTF.